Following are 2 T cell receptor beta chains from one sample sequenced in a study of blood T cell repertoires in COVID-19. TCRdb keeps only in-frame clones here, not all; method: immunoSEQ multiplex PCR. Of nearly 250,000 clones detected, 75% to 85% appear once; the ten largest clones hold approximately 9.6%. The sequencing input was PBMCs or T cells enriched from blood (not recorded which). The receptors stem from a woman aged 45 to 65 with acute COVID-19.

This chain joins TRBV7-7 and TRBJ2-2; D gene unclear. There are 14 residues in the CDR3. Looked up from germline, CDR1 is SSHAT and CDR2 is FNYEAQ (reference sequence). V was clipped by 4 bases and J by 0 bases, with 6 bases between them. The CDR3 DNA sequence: TGTGCCAGCAGCTACCGAGCGAACACCGGGGAGCTGTTTTTT. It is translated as CASSYRANTGELFF.

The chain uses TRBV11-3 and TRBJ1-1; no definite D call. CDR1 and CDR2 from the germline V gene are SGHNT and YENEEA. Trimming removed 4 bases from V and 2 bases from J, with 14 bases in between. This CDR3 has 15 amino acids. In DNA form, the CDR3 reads TGTGCCAGCAGCTCGGGAGGGCTTACCAACACTGAAGCTTTCTTT. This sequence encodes CASSSGGLTNTEAFF.